The 4 T cell receptor beta chains listed next were all sequenced from one sample in a study of shared clonotypes between healthy human individuals. Assay used: immunoSEQ multiplex PCR; TCRdb lists only in-frame clones, some missing. The profile covers more than 1,200,000 clones, with 97% to 99% appearing a single time and approximately 0.38% taken by the ten largest. Source material: naive CD4+ T cells sorted from blood. Regarding subset: CD45RA+ positively selected. The receptors come from a man under 40 in good health.

The chain couples TRBV6-1 to TRBJ2-5, with 8 bases lining up with TRBD1. Germline V gene data show CDR1 as MNHNS and CDR2 as SASEGT. The V and J ends lost 6 bases and 7 bases, in that order; junction bases with no gene match: 10. The CDR3 is 14 amino acids. The CDR3 DNA sequence: TGTGCCAGCAGGCCCCAGGGGGCCAGGGGGACCCAGTACTTC. It translates to CASRPQGARGTQYF.

CDR3 DNA sequence: TGTGCCAGTAGGGCCCACCGGTTGGGGGTGACAGGGGATACGCAGTATTTT. Protein: CASRAHRLGVTGDTQYF. The rearrangement links TRBV19 to TRBJ2-3, with TRBD1 matching over 7 bases. CDR3 length: 17 residues. Germline loops: CDR1 LNHDA, CDR2 SQIVND (reference sequence). With V trimmed by 6 bases and J by 6 bases, 18 bases remained unmatched.

The V gene is TRBV2, the J gene TRBJ2-3, with a weak D call TRBD1 (6 bases). The CDR3 spans 14 residues. V dropped 6 bases and J dropped 0 bases, with 10 bases sitting between them. The germline V gene encodes CDR1 SNHLY and CDR2 FYNNEI. CDR3 protein: CASSPGQSTDTQYF. CDR3 DNA: TGTGCCAGCAGCCCGGGACAAAGCACAGATACGCAGTATTTT.

The DNA for the CDR3 is TGTGCCAGCAGCTCCCGCGGAGGGGCGGGAGGGCCCCATGAGCAGTTCTTC. Translating gives CASSSRGGAGGPHEQFF. J is TRBJ2-1 and V is TRBV5-6, with 9 bases identical to TRBD2. The CDR3 length is 17 residues. With 3 bases clipped from V and 8 bases from J, the junction kept 15 bases outside the gene matches. Germline CDR1 reads SGHDT; CDR2 reads YYEEEE.